Below, 8 T cell receptor beta chains from the same sample are listed, as sequenced in a study of OX40 agonist ivuxolimab in advanced cancers. Measured with immunoSEQ multiplex PCR; TCRdb has only the in-frame clones, and not every one. In the table there are approximately 77,000 clones, approximately 90% of which are singletons. The sequencing here drew on CD4+ or CD8+ T cells sorted from blood, taken in a trial of the OX40 agonist ivuxolimab. The source is an adult with an advanced solid tumor such as melanoma, head and neck, liver or kidney cancer.

A few counts support this clone. The chain links TRBV7-3 to TRBJ1-1, with 8 nucleotides matching TRBD1. Germline-derived CDR1 and CDR2 are SGHTA and FQGTGA. Germline trimming cut 3 bases from V and 8 bases from J; bases unmatched to any gene: 2. The CDR3 length is 12 residues. In nucleotides, the CDR3 is TGTGCCAGCAGCTTCGGACAGGGAGAAGCTTTCTTT. Its translation is CASSFGQGEAFF. Full variable domain (outside the CDR3, taken from reference TRBV7-3 and TRBJ1-1): GAGVSQTPSNKVTEKGKYVELRCDPISGHTALYWYRQSLGQGPEFLIYFQGTGAADDSGLPNDRFFAVRPEGSVSTLKIQRTERGDSAVYLCASSFGQGEAFFGQGTRLTVV.

The CDR3 here is CASSPQVGSTDTQYF. In DNA, the CDR3 is TGTGCCAGCAGCCCACAGGTCGGTAGCACAGATACGCAGTATTTT. The chain recombines TRBV9 with TRBJ2-3; D may be TRBD1 (5 bases). The germline V and J ends were trimmed by 4 bases and 0 bases, with 12 bases remaining between them. CDR3 length: 15 amino acids. Germline assignment: CDR1 SGDLS and CDR2 YYNGEE.

The chain links TRBV19 to TRBJ1-2, with 7 bases fitting TRBD1. The CDR3 runs 15 residues. V was clipped by 3 bases and J by 1 base; unmatched bases: 5. Germline assignment: CDR1 LNHDA and CDR2 SQIVND (reference sequence). In nucleotides, the CDR3 is TGTGCCAGTAGTATTAGACAGGGCGGTAACTATGGCTACACCTTC. Translating it yields CASSIRQGGNYGYTF.

V gene TRBV14 combines with J gene TRBJ2-3, with TRBD2 matching 10 bases. V gave up 4 bases and J gave up 2 bases; unmatched junction bases: 6. The CDR3 runs 16 residues. Germline CDR1 SGHDN, CDR2 FVKESK. The CDR3 loop is CASSLGLAENTDTQYF. The CDR3 nucleotides are TGTGCCAGCAGCCTCGGACTAGCGGAAAACACAGATACGCAGTATTTT.

The chain carries TRBV28 and TRBJ2-7; D uncertain. Per germline, CDR1 MDHEN and CDR2 SYDVKM. Trimming pared 6 bases from V and 3 bases from J, leaving 6 bases between. This CDR3 has 11 amino acids. The CDR3 sequence: CASSQNYEQYF. In nucleotides, the CDR3 is TGTGCCAGCAGCCAGAACTACGAGCAGTACTTC. Filled out from reference TRBV28 and TRBJ2-7, the complete variable domain reads DVKVTQSSRYLVKRTGEKVFLECVQDMDHENMFWYRQDPGLGLRLIYFSYDVKMKEKGDIPEGYSVSREKKERFSLILESASTNQTSMYLCASSQNYEQYFGPGTRLTVT.

The rearrangement joins TRBV7-9 to TRBJ2-3, with 12 bases that match TRBD2. The CDR3 runs to 16 residues. Germline lookup yields CDR1 SEHNR and CDR2 FQNEAQ (reference sequence). V shed 3 bases, J shed 0 bases, and the junction held 1 base outside the gene matches. CDR3: CASSLLAGGSTDTQYF. CDR3 in DNA: TGTGCCAGCAGCTTGCTAGCGGGAGGGAGCACAGATACGCAGTATTTT.

The CDR3 nucleotides read TGTGCCAGCAGCCCTACCGGGTTATACAATGAGCAGTTCTTC. It encodes CASSPTGLYNEQFF. The chain has TRBV7-3 and TRBJ2-1; no definite D call. Germline-derived CDR1 and CDR2 are SGHTA and FQGTGA. V lost 5 bases to trimming and J lost 4 bases, with 12 bases between them. The CDR3 length is 14 residues.

The V and J genes are TRBV29-1 and TRBJ2-2; no clear D gene. Germline V lookup: CDR1 SQVTM, CDR2 ANQGSEA. Trimming took off 6 bases at V and 6 bases at J, with 14 bases between the two ends. CDR3 length: 13 amino acids. CDR3 sequence: CSVEQNSAGELFF. In DNA form, the CDR3 reads TGCAGCGTCGAACAGAACAGTGCCGGGGAGCTGTTTTTT.